Detailed here is one T cell receptor (beta chain). This specimen comes from a study of blood T cell repertoires in COVID-19. TCRdb keeps only in-frame clones here, not all; method: immunoSEQ multiplex PCR. This sample has 50,000 to 60,000 clones, with 83% found just once. Trimming removed 0 bases from V and 1 base from J, with 13 bases in between. Germline CDR1 and CDR2: WNHNN and SYGVQD (reference sequence). The CDR3 has 17 residues. The chain joins TRBV10-1 to TRBJ2-1; TRBD1 is a possible D gene (6 bases). Sequenced input: peripheral blood. The source is a man aged 40-49 years with acute or convalescent COVID-19. The CDR3 sequence is CASSESPGVDSYNEQFF. CDR3 sequence (DNA): TGCGCCAGCAGTGAGTCCCCAGGGGTGGATTCCTACAATGAGCAGTTCTTC.